The source of this TCR beta chain is a study of blood T cell repertoires in COVID-19 (dated by TCRdb to the early 2020s). Context from the whole study: Samples covering the acute and convalescent phases of COVID-19 were provided by collaborators in the United States, Italy and Spain. Subjects who had been exposed to COVID-19, were actively infected with it, or had recovered from it provided the deeply sampled blood TCRbeta repertoires that made up the dataset. A freely available public database, intended as a resource for researchers studying the immune response to SARS-CoV-2, is where the repertoires were released. The samples were drawn from two sources: the first 160 participants of the ongoing ImmuneRACE study, and 1,200 or so subjects contributed by 6 global collaborators. Where available, HLA class I and class II types were taken from metadata supplied by the sample provider and were not determined by assay-based typing. Sample metadata almost always included a de-identified subject ID, COVID-19 status, age in years and sex. The material from the prospective study consisted of cDNA or gDNA derived from T cells, B-cell-depleted T cells, or PBMCs.

Each collaborating institution followed its own protocols to collect whole blood in K2EDTA tubes. For TCRbeta analysis, collaborators shipped samples in one of three forms: frozen whole blood, isolated PBMCs, or DNA extracted from either of those sample types. TCRbeta CDR3 regions were amplified from genomic DNA using the immunoSEQ Assay, a bias-controlled multiplex PCR. The paper's data handling went like this. Within the assay, amplification of reference gene primers was used to estimate how many nucleated cells each sample contained. To quantify the absolute abundance of each unique TCRbeta CDR3 rearrangement, sequence reads were collapsed and filtered. For each sample, productive Simpson clonality was calculated as the square root of Simpson's diversity index across productive rearrangements. This is the immuneACCESS table as TCRdb keeps it, with only in-frame sequences that have V and J called. A part of the clones is gone; compared with another copy, unresolved V genes explain less than half, and the rest is unexplained. For V, J and clone size, that table is used; D and trimming come from the DNA. The sample has about 78,000 clones on record, 77% of them singletons. The biggest ten clones account for around 9.4% of the sample.

Only a few counts were recorded for this clone. It has no known antigen specificity. No qualities accompany the bases; no much larger clone lies one base away. The CDR3 spans 12 residues, from the cysteine through the phenylalanine. Solely the CDR3 DNA is kept, with 36 bases framed from the first base. Trimming costs V 5 bases and J 12 bases, and their ends lie 15 bases apart. Sequences SEHNR (CDR1) and FQNEAQ (CDR2) are obtained from the germline V gene (reference sequence). What the work shows at the level of the full study, not this receptor alone: The quantity of clinical and demographic metadata differed by source and by participant and was supplied without curation.

The sequenced material came from peripheral blood. The chain is encoded by TRBV7-9 joined to TRBJ2-3; matching of 5 bases hints at TRBD2 as the D gene. The sequence was obtained from a human donor in a cohort sampled during active COVID-19. The CDR3 reads as follows: CASSTDGGLQYF. In nucleotides, the sequence is TGTGCCAGCAGCACGGACGGAGGTTTACAGTATTTT.